The rows below give T cell receptor beta chains drawn from one sample of a study of shared clonotypes between healthy human individuals. Assay used: immunoSEQ multiplex PCR; TCRdb lists only in-frame clones, some missing. The sample includes fewer than 650,000 clones, 76% seen only once; the top ten take approximately 12%. Sequencing input: PBMCs. These receptors were obtained from a woman aged 40 to 50 in good health. Some clones in this sample may be carry-over from other donors' samples. CDR3s include the opening cysteine and the closing phenylalanine or tryptophan.

v_call: TRBV2
cdr3_aa: CASAPQGGAGEKLFF

v_call: TRBV29-1
cdr3_aa: CSVAITNYEQYF

v_call: TRBV29-1
cdr3_aa: CSANGQITGELFF

v_call: TRBV19
cdr3_aa: CATTGQGPSGTQHF

v_call: TRBV5-6
cdr3_aa: CASSRGPTQAEQYF

v_call: TRBV11-2
cdr3_aa: CASSTPRGNTEAFF

v_call: TRBV7-2
cdr3_aa: CASSIRYTNTEAFF

v_call: TRBV7-9
cdr3_aa: CASSLFGTAYSISYNEQFF

v_call: TRBV2
cdr3_aa: CASNWREGETQYF

v_call: TRBV5-1
cdr3_aa: CASSKDRVGAATNEKLFF

v_call: TRBV27
cdr3_aa: CASSLSRRDVGSYEQYF

v_call: TRBV19
cdr3_aa: CASSPGQGIAGANVLTF

v_call: TRBV19
cdr3_aa: CASSIGGRGETQYF

v_call: TRBV10-2
cdr3_aa: CASSESRGSAGGYTF

v_call: TRBV9
cdr3_aa: CASSVDSFTEAFF

v_call: TRBV6-1
cdr3_aa: CAPTKGREGKETQYF

v_call: TRBV9
cdr3_aa: CASSAVDLGAATQYF

v_call: TRBV9
cdr3_aa: CASSVGQTYEQYF

v_call: TRBV28
cdr3_aa: CASSLHTGMNTEAFF

v_call: TRBV20-1
cdr3_aa: CSALTVLGYTF

v_call: TRBV13
cdr3_aa: CASSPPRGFRYEQYF

v_call: TRBV4-1
cdr3_aa: CASSPSWRADQPQHF

v_call: TRBV7-2
cdr3_aa: CASRAASGSQYTDTQYF

v_call: TRBV10-3
cdr3_aa: CAIKPDRDTDTQYF

v_call: TRBV27
cdr3_aa: CASRPNRVTYYGYTF

v_call: TRBV5-1
cdr3_aa: CASSVWAGAGEQYF

v_call: TRBV27
cdr3_aa: CASSPSGQRYEQYF

v_call: TRBV6-5
cdr3_aa: CASSYSGKRTTNEQFF

v_call: TRBV10-3
cdr3_aa: CAISHGREAFF

v_call: TRBV30
cdr3_aa: CAWSMSQGIWGYTF

v_call: TRBV7-2
cdr3_aa: CASSLRQGMNTEAFF

v_call: TRBV10-2
cdr3_aa: CASSATTGEDEQFF

v_call: TRBV6-5
cdr3_aa: CASSYSGTNTDTQYF